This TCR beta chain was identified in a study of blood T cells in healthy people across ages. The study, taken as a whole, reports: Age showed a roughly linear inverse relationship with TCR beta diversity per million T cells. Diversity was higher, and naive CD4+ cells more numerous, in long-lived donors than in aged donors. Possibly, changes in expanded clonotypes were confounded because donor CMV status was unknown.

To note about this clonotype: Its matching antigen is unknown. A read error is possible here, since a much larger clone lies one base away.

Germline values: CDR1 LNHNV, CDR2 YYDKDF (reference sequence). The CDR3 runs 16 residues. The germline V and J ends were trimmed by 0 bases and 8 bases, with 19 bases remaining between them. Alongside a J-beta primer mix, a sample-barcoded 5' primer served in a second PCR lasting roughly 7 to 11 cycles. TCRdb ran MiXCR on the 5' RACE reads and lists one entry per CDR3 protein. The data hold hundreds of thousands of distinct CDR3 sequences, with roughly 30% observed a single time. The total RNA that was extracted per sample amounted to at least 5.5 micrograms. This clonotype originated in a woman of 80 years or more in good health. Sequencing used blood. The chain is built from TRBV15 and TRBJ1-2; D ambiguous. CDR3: CATSRDTLGSRWGYTF. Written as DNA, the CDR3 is TGTGCCACCAGCAGAGATACGTTGGGATCCAGATGGGGCTACACCTTC.